This T cell receptor beta chain was identified in a study of T cells in Graves' hyperthyroidism and ophthalmopathy. The V end was cut by 3 bases, the J end by 0 bases, with 18 bases between. The CDR3 runs 19 residues. Regarding the study as a whole: Blood shared most expanded thyroid clonotypes above 0.001. Ophthalmopathy could be told apart from stable hyperthyroidism with a 13 V-J model.

Template material for amplifying TCR beta CDR3 regions consisted of RNA transcripts. An initial round of RT-PCR targeting the TCR CDR3 relied on the HTBI primer set. TCRdb reprocessed the multiplex PCR reads with MiXCR, giving one entry per CDR3 protein. This sample has just under 750,000 distinct CDR3 sequences, with roughly 32% found just once. This clonotype was detected a few times. Its antigen remains unidentified. Sample: blood. V is TRBV12-3 or TRBV12-4 and J is TRBJ1-6, with D hard to call. The receptor comes from a woman aged 40-49 years with Graves' hyperthyroidism. CDR3 sequence (DNA): TGTGCCAGCAGTTTGGGTGGCCCGGCCAGGAGCTCCTATAATTCACCCCTCCACTTT. Translation: CASSLGGPARSSYNSPLHF.